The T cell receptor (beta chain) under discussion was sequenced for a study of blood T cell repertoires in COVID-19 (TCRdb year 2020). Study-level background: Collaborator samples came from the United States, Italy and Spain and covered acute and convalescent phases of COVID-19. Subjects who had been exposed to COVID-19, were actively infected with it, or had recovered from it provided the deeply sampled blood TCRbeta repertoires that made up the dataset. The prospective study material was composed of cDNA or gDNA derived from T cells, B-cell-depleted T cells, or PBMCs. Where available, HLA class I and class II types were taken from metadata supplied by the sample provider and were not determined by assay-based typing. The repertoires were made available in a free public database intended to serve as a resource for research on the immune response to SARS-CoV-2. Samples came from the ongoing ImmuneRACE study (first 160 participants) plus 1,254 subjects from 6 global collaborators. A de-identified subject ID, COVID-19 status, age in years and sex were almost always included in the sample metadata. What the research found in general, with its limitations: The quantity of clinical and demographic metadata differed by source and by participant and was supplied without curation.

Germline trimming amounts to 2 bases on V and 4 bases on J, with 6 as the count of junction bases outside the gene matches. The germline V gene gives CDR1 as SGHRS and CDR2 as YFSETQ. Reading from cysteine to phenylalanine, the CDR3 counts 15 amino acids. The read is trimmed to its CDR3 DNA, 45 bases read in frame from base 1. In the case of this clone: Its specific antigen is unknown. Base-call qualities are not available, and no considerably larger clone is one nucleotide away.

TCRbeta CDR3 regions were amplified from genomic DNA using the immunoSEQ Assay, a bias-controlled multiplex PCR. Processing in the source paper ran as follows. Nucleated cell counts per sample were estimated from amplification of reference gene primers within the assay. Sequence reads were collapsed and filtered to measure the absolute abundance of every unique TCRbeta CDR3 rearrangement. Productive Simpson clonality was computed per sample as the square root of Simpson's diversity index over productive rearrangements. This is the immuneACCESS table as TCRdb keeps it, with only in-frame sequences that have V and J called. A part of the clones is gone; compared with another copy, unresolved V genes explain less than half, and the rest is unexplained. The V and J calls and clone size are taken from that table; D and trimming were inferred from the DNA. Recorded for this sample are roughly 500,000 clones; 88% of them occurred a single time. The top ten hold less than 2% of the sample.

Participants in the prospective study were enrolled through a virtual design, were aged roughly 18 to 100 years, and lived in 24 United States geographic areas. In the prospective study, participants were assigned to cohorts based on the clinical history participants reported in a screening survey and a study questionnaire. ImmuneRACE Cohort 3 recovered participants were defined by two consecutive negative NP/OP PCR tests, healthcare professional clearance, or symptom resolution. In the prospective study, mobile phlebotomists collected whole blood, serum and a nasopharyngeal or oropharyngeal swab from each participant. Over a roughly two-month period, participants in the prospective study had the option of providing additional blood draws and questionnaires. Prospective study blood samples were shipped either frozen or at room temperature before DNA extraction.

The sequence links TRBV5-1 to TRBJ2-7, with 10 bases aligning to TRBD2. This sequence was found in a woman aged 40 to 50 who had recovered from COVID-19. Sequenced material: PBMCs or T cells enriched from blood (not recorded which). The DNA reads TGCGCCAGCAGCTTTTCAGCGGGAGGGGAATACGAGCAGTACTTC. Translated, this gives CASSFSAGGEYEQYF.